These 24 T cell receptor beta chains were sequenced from one sample in a study of blood T cell repertoires in COVID-19. Clones were sequenced by immunoSEQ multiplex PCR, and TCRdb holds only the in-frame ones, with some missing. The data show some 270,000 clones, approximately 81% seen once. The sample consisted of PBMCs or T cells enriched from blood (not recorded which). These receptor sequences come from a woman between 50 and 59 years old who had been exposed to COVID-19.

This clone was seen once. This rearrangement joins TRBV9 to TRBJ2-7, with 10 bases identical to TRBD2. CDR1 and CDR2 (germline): SGDLS, YYNGEE. With 2 bases clipped from V and 6 bases from J, the junction kept 11 bases outside the gene matches. This CDR3 comprises 16 residues. CDR3 bases: TGTGCCAGCAGCGTGAATGAGCGGGGGGGAGTAGTCGAGCAGTACTTC. Amino acid sequence: CASSVNERGGVVEQYF.

The count of this clone is one. This rearrangement joins TRBV5-1 to TRBJ2-5; 12 bases fit TRBD2. Trimming cost V 0 bases and J 2 bases; bases outside gene matches: 2. This CDR3 region has 16 residues. Germline values: CDR1 SGHRS, CDR2 YFSETQ. The CDR3 DNA reads TGCGCCAGCAGCTTGGGCGGACTAGCGGGGCAAGAGACCCAGTACTTC. As protein: CASSLGGLAGQETQYF.

This chain uses TRBV28 with TRBJ1-4, with 9 bases aligning to TRBD1. V dropped 2 bases and J dropped 8; count of bases not matched to a gene: 3. Germline V CDR1 and CDR2: MDHEN, SYDVKM. The CDR3 loop spans 14 amino acids. In nucleotides, the CDR3 is TGTGCCAGCAGTTTAGGGACAGGGTACGAAAAACTGTTTTTT. It specifies CASSLGTGYEKLFF.

The CDR3 bases are TGTGCCAGCTCACTGGGACTCATGCTACGAGAGACCCAGTACTTC. Protein: CASSLGLMLRETQYF. The chain has TRBV18 and TRBJ2-5; TRBD2 might be the D (6 bases). V was cut by 4 bases and J by 4 bases, with 16 bases left in between. The CDR3 is 15 amino acids. Germline CDR1 KGHSH, CDR2 LQKENI.

This clone was picked up a small number of times. The chain employs TRBV10-2 and TRBJ1-2, with D perhaps TRBD1 (5 bases). Germline values: CDR1 WSHSY, CDR2 SAAADI. V gave up 6 bases and J gave up 1 base, with 6 bases separating them. This CDR3 comprises 12 residues. CDR3 in amino acids: CASRGVNYGYTF. Here the CDR3 DNA reads TGCGCCAGCAGAGGGGTTAACTATGGCTACACCTTC.

The sample holds a few counts of this clone. The rearrangement uses TRBV9 and TRBJ1-6; no reliable D call. Germline-derived CDR1 and CDR2 are SGDLS and YYNGEE. Trimming cost V 4 bases and J 5 bases, with 10 bases left between them. The CDR3 runs 14 residues. The CDR3 bases are TGTGCCAGCAGCCCTACGGTGAATAATTCACCCCTCCACTTT. Protein product: CASSPTVNNSPLHF.

The rearrangement joins TRBV4-3 to TRBJ1-2; TRBD1 might be the D (5 bases). V lost 1 base, J lost 4 bases, and 13 bases lay in between. The CDR3 contains 15 residues. From germline, CDR1 is LGHNA and CDR2 YSLEER. This CDR3 is CASSQGQGIGYGYTF. The CDR3 bases are TGCGCCAGCAGCCAAGGCCAGGGTATCGGCTATGGCTACACCTTC.

This sequence joins TRBV28 and TRBJ1-5, with 8 bases fitting TRBD1. The CDR3 extends over 15 amino acids. J gave up 2 bases and V 6 bases, and 6 bases lay outside the gene matches. The germline CDR1 and CDR2 sequences are MDHEN and SYDVKM. The CDR3 nucleotides read TGTGCCAGCAGCCCAGGACAGGGCGGCAATCAGCCCCAGCATTTT. Its translation is CASSPGQGGNQPQHF.

This clone was seen a few times. V gene TRBV6-5 combines with J gene TRBJ2-7; 7 bases are shared with TRBD1. Germline assignment: CDR1 MNHEY and CDR2 SVGAGI. The ends lost 6 bases at V and 5 bases at J; junction bases unmatched: 1. The CDR3 has 11 residues. The CDR3 region is CASSQGDEQYF. CDR3 in DNA: TGTGCCAGCAGCCAGGGGGACGAGCAGTACTTC.

This chain links TRBV19 with TRBJ1-1, with TRBD1 matching 8 bases. V gave up 2 bases and J gave up 4 bases; unmatched junction bases: 3. This CDR3 is 14 amino acids long. CDR1 and CDR2 (germline): LNHDA, SQIVND (reference sequence). This CDR3 reads CASSIPGGITEAFF. The CDR3 coding sequence is TGTGCCAGTAGTATACCAGGGGGCATCACTGAAGCTTTCTTT.

V usage is TRBV30 and J usage is TRBJ1-3; TRBD1 is a possible D gene (5 bases). The CDR3 runs 13 residues. Germline loops: CDR1 GTSNPN, CDR2 SVGIG (reference sequence). V shed 3 bases and J shed 4 bases, with 10 bases lying between them. This CDR3 is CAWRRGMGNTIYF. Written as DNA, the CDR3 is TGTGCCTGGAGAAGGGGAATGGGAAACACCATATATTTT.

V is TRBV6-2 or TRBV6-3 and J is TRBJ2-7, with 11 bases aligning to TRBD2. This CDR3 contains 15 residues. J was trimmed by 4 bases and V by 4 bases; bases with no gene match: 6. The germline V gene has CDR1 MNHEY and CDR2 SVGEGT. CDR3 in DNA: TGTGCCAGCAGTTCCATTAGCGGGGGGGAGTACGAGCAGTACTTC. This encodes CASSSISGGEYEQYF.

V and J are TRBV6-2 or TRBV6-3 and TRBJ1-1; a weak D match, TRBD1 (5 bases). Germline assignment: CDR1 MNHEY and CDR2 SVGEGT. CDR3 length equals 13 residues. V was pared by 6 bases and J by 7 bases, with 15 bases between. This CDR3 reads CASSLLRGGEAFF. The DNA of the CDR3 is TGTGCCAGCAGCCTCCTAAGGGGAGGTGAAGCTTTCTTT.

This rearrangement joins TRBV7-8 to TRBJ2-1; a weak D match, TRBD2 (5 bases). Looked up from germline, CDR1 is SGHVS and CDR2 is FQNEAQ. V lost 7 bases, J lost 4 bases, and 14 bases lay in between. There are 14 residues in the CDR3. The CDR3 DNA follows: TGTGCCAGCACCTCTGGGAGAACTTACAATGAGCAGTTCTTC. As protein: CASTSGRTYNEQFF. Full variable domain (rest looked up from reference TRBV7-8 and TRBJ2-1): GAGVSQSPRYKVAKRGQDVALRCDPISGHVSLFWYQQALGQGPEFLTYFQNEAQLDKSGLPSDRFFAERPEGSVSTLKIQRTQQEDSAVYLCASTSGRTYNEQFFGPGTRLTVL.

The rearrangement links TRBV9 to TRBJ2-2; a possible D gene is TRBD2 (6 bases). The germline V and J ends were trimmed by 0 bases and 3 bases, with 15 bases remaining between them. Germline V gene sequence: CDR1 SGDLS, CDR2 YYNGEE. The CDR3 contains 17 residues. The CDR3 region is CASSVGLGGWDTGELFF. The CDR3 nucleotides read TGTGCCAGCAGCGTAGGATTGGGGGGATGGGACACCGGGGAGCTGTTTTTT.

V usage is TRBV4-1 and J usage is TRBJ1-1; D might be TRBD1 (5 bases). The CDR3 is made up of 14 amino acids. Germline assignment: CDR1 MGHRA and CDR2 YSYEKL. Trimming took 0 bases from V and 8 from J, leaving 13 bases between them. In nucleotides, the CDR3 is TGCGCCAGCAGCCAAGAAAGTACGGGGGTCGAAGCTTTCTTT. This encodes CASSQESTGVEAFF.

The chain has TRBV19 and TRBJ1-3; 7 positions agree with TRBD1. This CDR3 has 15 residues. CDR1 is LNHDA and CDR2 is SQIVND in the germline V gene (reference sequence). Trimming removed 3 bases from V and 4 bases from J; junction bases left unmatched: 6. DNA for the CDR3: TGTGCCAGTAGTATGAGAGGGGGCAGCGGAAACACCATATATTTT. It translates to CASSMRGGSGNTIYF. The whole variable domain, remainder taken from reference TRBV19 and TRBJ1-3, is DGGITQSPKYLFRKEGQNVTLSCEQNLNHDAMYWYRQDPGQGLRLIYYSQIVNDFQKGDIAEGYSVSREKKESFPLTVTSAQKNPTAFYLCASSMRGGSGNTIYFGEGSWLTVV.

About this clone: A single base separates this from a much larger clone, so it may be a read error. The chain has TRBV7-2 and TRBJ1-1; D perhaps matches TRBD1 (6 bases). CDR1 is SGHTA and CDR2 is FQGNSA in the germline V gene. Deletions cut 3 bases from V and 2 bases from J, with 10 bases between. This CDR3 is built from 14 residues. The CDR3 region has the DNA TGTGCCAGCAGCTTTACGGACAGAAACACTGAAGCTTTCTTT. Amino acid sequence: CASSFTDRNTEAFF.

The rearrangement uses TRBV12-3 or TRBV12-4 and TRBJ2-7; possible D gene TRBD2, 5 bases. V shed 6 bases and J shed 7 bases, with 16 bases lying between them. This CDR3 comprises 13 residues. CDR3 in DNA: TGTGCCAGCAGCACCTCGACGGGAAGGGAGCAGTACTTC. Protein sequence: CASSTSTGREQYF.

The chain has TRBV7-8 and TRBJ1-6; a weak D match, TRBD1 (6 bases). The ends were cut back, 1 base at V and 9 bases at J, with 16 bases in the middle. The germline V gene encodes CDR1 SGHVS and CDR2 FQNEAQ. CDR3 length: 16 residues. This CDR3 reads CASSLGAGEGTSPLHF. CDR3 nucleotides: TGTGCCAGCAGCTTAGGGGCAGGGGAAGGGACTTCACCCCTCCACTTT.

This sequence joins TRBV10-3 and TRBJ1-1; 7 positions agree with TRBD1. The length of the CDR3 is 14 residues. Germline V lookup: CDR1 ENHRY, CDR2 SYGVKD. Unmatched junction bases numbered 4, after V lost 6 bases and J lost 0 bases. CDR3 nucleotide sequence: TGTGCCATCAGCGGGACAGCCATGAACACTGAAGCTTTCTTT. Translating it yields CAISGTAMNTEAFF.

This clone was counted once. The chain couples TRBV18 to TRBJ2-7; D might be TRBD1 (5 bases). The V gene lost 3 bases and the J gene lost 2 bases, with 8 bases spanning the gap. The CDR3 covers 13 residues. The germline V gene has CDR1 KGHSH and CDR2 LQKENI. The DNA of the CDR3 is TGTGCCAGCTCACCCCAACAGGCCTACGAGCAGTACTTC. This translates into CASSPQQAYEQYF.

The rearrangement uses TRBV7-8 and TRBJ2-5, with 10 positions matching TRBD1. With V trimmed by 4 bases and J by 4 bases, 3 bases remained unmatched. The CDR3 loop spans 14 amino acids. The germline V gene has CDR1 SGHVS and CDR2 FQNEAQ. Here the CDR3 reads CASSSRQGAETQYF. In nucleotides, the CDR3 is TGTGCCAGCAGCTCGAGACAGGGGGCAGAGACCCAGTACTTC.

This clone appeared a few times. The V gene is TRBV15, the J gene TRBJ1-5, with D tentatively TRBD1 (6 bases). The V gene's germline CDR1 is LNHNV and CDR2 YYDKDF (reference sequence). CDR3 size: 15 residues. Trimming removed 0 bases at V and 6 bases at J, with 12 bases between. The CDR3 here is CATSRERGIGQPQHF. CDR3 DNA sequence: TGTGCCACCAGCAGAGAGAGGGGGATAGGTCAGCCCCAGCATTTT.